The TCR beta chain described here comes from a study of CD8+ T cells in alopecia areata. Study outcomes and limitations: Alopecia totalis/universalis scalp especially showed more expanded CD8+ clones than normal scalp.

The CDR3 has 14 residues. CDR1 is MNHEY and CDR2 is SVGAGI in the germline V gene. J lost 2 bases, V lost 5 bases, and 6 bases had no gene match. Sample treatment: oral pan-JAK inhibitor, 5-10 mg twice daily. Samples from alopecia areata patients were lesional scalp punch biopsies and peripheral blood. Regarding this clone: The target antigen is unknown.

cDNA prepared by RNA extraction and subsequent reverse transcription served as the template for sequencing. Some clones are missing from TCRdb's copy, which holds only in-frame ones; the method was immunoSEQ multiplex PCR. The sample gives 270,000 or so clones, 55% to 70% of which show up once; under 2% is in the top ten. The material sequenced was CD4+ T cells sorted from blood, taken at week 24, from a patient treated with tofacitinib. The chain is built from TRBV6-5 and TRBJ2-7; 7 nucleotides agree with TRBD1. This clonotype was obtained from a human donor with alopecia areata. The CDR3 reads CASSHRTGPYEQYF. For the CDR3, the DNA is TGTGCCAGCAGTCACCGGACAGGACCCTACGAGCAGTACTTC.